This paragraph covers one TCR beta chain sequence. The antigen is undetermined. This entry is derived from a study of cytomegalovirus exposure and HLA in healthy donors. Overall study results and limits: According to a later analysis, most TCR beta chains associated with CMV appeared HLA-restricted. It was confirmed in vitro that three of the CMV-associated chains were specific for CMV antigens. The number of N-insertions in an Asian-associated ancestry cluster was reportedly below the approximately 600-donor mean in a later analysis.

With 2 bases removed from V and 5 bases from J, the gap between germline ends came to 22 bases. Germline CDR1 reads LGHNA; CDR2 reads YNFKEQ. The CDR3 runs to 18 residues. PCR employed 60 Vbeta and 13 Jbeta primers. Clones were read by immunoSEQ multiplex PCR, and TCRdb kept only the in-frame ones, dropping some. The table shows roughly 170,000 clones, with around 80% occurring only once. The sequenced sample consisted of PBMCs. The clonotype comes from a woman aged 25 to 39 in good health and CMV-seropositive. The chain is built from TRBV4-2 and TRBJ2-1; tentatively, D is TRBD2 (6 bases). CDR3: CASSQPAPGTSSDNEQFF. CDR3 nucleotides: TGTGCCAGCAGCCAACCCGCGCCCGGGACTTCTTCCGACAATGAGCAGTTCTTC.